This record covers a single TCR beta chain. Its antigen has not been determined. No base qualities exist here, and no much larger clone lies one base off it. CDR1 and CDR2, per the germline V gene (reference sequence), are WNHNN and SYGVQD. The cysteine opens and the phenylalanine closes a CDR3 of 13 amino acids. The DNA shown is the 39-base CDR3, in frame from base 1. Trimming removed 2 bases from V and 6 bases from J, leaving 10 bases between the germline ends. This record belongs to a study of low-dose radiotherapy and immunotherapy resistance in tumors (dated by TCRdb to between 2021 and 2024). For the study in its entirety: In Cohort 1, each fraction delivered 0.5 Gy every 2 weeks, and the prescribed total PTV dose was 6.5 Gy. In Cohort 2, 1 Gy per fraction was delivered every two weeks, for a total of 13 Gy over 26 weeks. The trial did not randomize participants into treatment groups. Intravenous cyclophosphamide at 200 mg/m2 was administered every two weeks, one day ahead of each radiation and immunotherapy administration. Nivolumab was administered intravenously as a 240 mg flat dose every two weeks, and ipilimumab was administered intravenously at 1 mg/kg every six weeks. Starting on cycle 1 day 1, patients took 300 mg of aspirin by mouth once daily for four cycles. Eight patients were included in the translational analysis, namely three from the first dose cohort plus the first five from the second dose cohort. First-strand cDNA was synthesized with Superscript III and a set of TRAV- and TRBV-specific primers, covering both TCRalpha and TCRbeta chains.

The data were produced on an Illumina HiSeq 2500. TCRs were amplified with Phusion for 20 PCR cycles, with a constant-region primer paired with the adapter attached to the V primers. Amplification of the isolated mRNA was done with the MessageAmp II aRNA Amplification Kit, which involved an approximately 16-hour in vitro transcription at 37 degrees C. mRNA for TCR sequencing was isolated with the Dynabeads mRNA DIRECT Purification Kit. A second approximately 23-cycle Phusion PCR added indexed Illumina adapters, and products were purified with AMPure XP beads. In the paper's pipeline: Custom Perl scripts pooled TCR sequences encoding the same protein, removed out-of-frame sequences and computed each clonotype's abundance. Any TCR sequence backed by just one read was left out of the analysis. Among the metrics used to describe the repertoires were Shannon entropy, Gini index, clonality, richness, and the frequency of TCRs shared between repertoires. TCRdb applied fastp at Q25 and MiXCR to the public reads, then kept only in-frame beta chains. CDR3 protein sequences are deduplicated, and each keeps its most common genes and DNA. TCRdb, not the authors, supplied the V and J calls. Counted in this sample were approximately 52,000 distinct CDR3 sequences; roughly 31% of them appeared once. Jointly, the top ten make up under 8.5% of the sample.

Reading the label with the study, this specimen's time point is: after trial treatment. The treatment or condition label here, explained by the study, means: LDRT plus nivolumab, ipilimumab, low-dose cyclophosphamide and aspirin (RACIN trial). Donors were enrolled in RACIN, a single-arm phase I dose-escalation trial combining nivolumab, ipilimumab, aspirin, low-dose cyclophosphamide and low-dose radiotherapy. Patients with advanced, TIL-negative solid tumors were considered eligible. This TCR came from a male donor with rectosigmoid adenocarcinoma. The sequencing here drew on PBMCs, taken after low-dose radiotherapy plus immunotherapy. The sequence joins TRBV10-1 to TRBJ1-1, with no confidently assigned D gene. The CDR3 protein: CASSEPETAEAFF. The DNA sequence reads TGCGCCAGCAGTGAGCCTGAAACCGCTGAAGCTTTCTTT.